This T cell receptor (beta chain) was sequenced during a study of T cell responses to AZD1222 COVID-19 vaccine. Study-wide findings and caveats: Seropositive status at baseline applied to only five or six AZD1222 recipients.

Remarks on this clone: Antigen specificity is unknown.

Germline values: CDR1 SGHTA, CDR2 FQGNSA. This CDR3 contains 15 residues. V was clipped by 3 bases and J by 3 bases; unmatched bases: 2. Using immunoSEQ multiplex PCR, the repertoire was profiled, and TCRdb retains in-frame clones only, with some absent. The table includes fewer than 150,000 clones, around 84% detected once. This TCR derives from an adult in good health. The gene calls are TRBV7-2 and TRBJ2-1; 10 bases are a match to TRBD1. Sequenced material: peripheral blood, taken on day 0 of AZD1222 vaccination. CDR3 coding DNA: TGTGCCAGCAGCTTTGACAGGGGGCTCTACAATGAGCAGTTCTTC. Translated, it gives CASSFDRGLYNEQFF. The whole variable domain, remainder taken from reference TRBV7-2 and TRBJ2-1, is GAGVSQSPSNKVTEKGKDVELRCDPISGHTALYWYRQSLGQGLEFLIYFQGNSAPDKSGLPSDRFSAERTGGSVSTLTIQRTQQEDSAVYLCASSFDRGLYNEQFFGPGTRLTVL.